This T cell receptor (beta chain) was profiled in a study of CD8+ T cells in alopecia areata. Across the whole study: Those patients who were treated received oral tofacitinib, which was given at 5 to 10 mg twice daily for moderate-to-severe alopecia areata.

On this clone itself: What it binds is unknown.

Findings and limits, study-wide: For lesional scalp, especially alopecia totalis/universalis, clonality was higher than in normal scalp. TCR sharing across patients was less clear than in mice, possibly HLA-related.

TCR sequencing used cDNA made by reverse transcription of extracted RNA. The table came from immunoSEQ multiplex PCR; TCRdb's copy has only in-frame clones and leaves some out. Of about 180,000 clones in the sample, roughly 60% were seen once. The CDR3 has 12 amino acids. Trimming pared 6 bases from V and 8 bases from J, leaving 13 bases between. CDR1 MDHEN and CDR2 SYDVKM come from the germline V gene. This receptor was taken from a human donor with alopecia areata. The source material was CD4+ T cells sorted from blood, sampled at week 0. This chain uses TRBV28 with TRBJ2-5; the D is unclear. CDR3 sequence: CASSPTRLTQYF. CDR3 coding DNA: TGTGCCAGCAGCCCCACCCGGTTAACCCAGTACTTC.